Following are 15 T cell receptor beta chains from one sample sequenced in a study of T-cell memory formation after mild COVID-19. TCRdb redid the calling of the 5' RACE reads with MiXCR, one entry per CDR3 protein. The table has under 200,000 distinct CDR3 sequences, 30% to 35% seen once; the top ten hold 9.5% to 15%. The sequenced sample consisted of PBMCs or a T cell subset sorted from them (not recorded which). The receptors stem from an adult woman who had mild COVID-19 (a few samples of this study predate the infection). Cell type and time point are not known.

The rearrangement links TRBV24-1 to TRBJ2-1; 9 nucleotides align to TRBD2. The CDR3 covers 15 residues. CDR1 KGHDR and CDR2 SFDVKD come from the germline V gene. Unmatched junction bases numbered 6, after V lost 6 bases and J lost 4 bases. CDR3 sequence: CATSSQRGVYNEQFF. CDR3 DNA sequence: TGTGCCACCAGTTCCCAGCGGGGGGTTTACAATGAGCAGTTCTTC.

This clonotype came up a few times. The gene calls are TRBV19 and TRBJ1-5, with D maybe TRBD1 (6 bases). V lost 5 bases and J 6 bases, leaving 14 bases between the germline ends. The CDR3 covers 14 residues. Per the germline V gene, CDR1 is LNHDA and CDR2 is SQIVND (reference sequence). Here the CDR3 DNA reads TGTGCCAGTAGTCGGGGGGGGCCGGTTCAGCCCCAGCATTTT. Protein sequence: CASSRGGPVQPQHF.

This clonotype was detected a few times. The chain couples TRBV12-3 or TRBV12-4 to TRBJ1-5; no reliable D call. V was shortened by 4 bases and J by 4 bases, with 8 bases between the two germline ends. The CDR3 totals 13 residues. The CDR3 spells CASSSSTNQPQHF. As DNA, the CDR3 is TGTGCCAGCAGTTCCTCGACGAATCAGCCCCAGCATTTT.

The J gene is TRBJ2-5, the V gene TRBV5-4; D uncertain. Germline V gene sequence: CDR1 SGHNT, CDR2 YYREEE (reference sequence). Trimming removed 3 bases at V and 1 base at J, with 7 bases between. This CDR3 region has 13 residues. CDR3 residues: CASSSRIQETQYF. CDR3 DNA sequence: TGTGCCAGCAGCTCCCGGATCCAAGAGACCCAGTACTTC.

There are many counts of this clonotype. J is TRBJ2-4 and V is TRBV5-1; unclear D gene. Germline V gives CDR1 SGHRS, CDR2 YFSETQ. The CDR3 extends over 14 amino acids. V dropped 1 base and J dropped 5 bases, with 10 bases sitting between them. The CDR3 sequence: CASSLYLSENIQYF. The CDR3 DNA follows: TGCGCCAGCAGCTTGTATTTGTCGGAAAACATTCAGTACTTC.

The chain employs TRBV9 and TRBJ2-1; 10 nucleotides line up with TRBD2. Germline assignment: CDR1 SGDLS and CDR2 YYNGEE. V shed 4 bases and J 8 bases; nucleotides not matched to a gene: 15. CDR3 length: 17 amino acids. The CDR3 protein is CASSTDPGLAGADEQFF. In DNA, the CDR3 is TGTGCCAGCAGCACCGATCCTGGGCTAGCGGGAGCCGATGAGCAGTTCTTC.

This clonotype was observed a few times. This chain joins TRBV11-2 and TRBJ2-2; TRBD1 matches at 7 bases. Germline V CDR1 and CDR2: SGHAT, FQNNGV. The CDR3 totals 16 residues. Trimming at V came to 5 bases and at J to 1 base, leaving 7 bases not matched to a gene. The DNA for the CDR3 is TGTGCCAGCAGCACCTCCGGGACAGTGAACACCGGGGAGCTGTTTTTT. Its translation is CASSTSGTVNTGELFF.

This clonotype was seen only a few times. The V and J genes are TRBV19 and TRBJ2-7; D is unresolved. V shed 5 bases and J shed 2 bases, with 16 bases lying between them. This CDR3 is built from 15 residues. Germline lookup yields CDR1 LNHDA and CDR2 SQIVND (reference sequence). Written as DNA, the CDR3 is TGTGCCAGTAGTTATGCGCATATAGGTCCCTACGAGCAGTACTTC. Translated: CASSYAHIGPYEQYF.

This sequence joins TRBV12-3 or TRBV12-4 and TRBJ2-2; weak D call: TRBD2 (7 bases). This CDR3 region has 15 residues. The V end was cut by 9 bases, the J end by 2 bases, with 16 bases between. CDR3 sequence (DNA): TGTGCCAGTCGCACCGGGGGGCCAAACACCGGGGAGCTGTTTTTT. Residues: CASRTGGPNTGELFF.

J is TRBJ2-7 and V is TRBV19; D call uncertain. The CDR3 length is 16 residues. The ends were cut back, 5 bases at V and 2 bases at J, with 19 bases in the middle. The germline V gene has CDR1 LNHDA and CDR2 SQIVND (reference sequence). CDR3 protein: CASSHGWWRRTYEQYF. As DNA, the CDR3 is TGTGCCAGTAGTCATGGGTGGTGGAGACGGACCTACGAGCAGTACTTC.

The chain joins TRBV6-2 or TRBV6-3 to TRBJ2-7, with TRBD2 as a possible D gene (5 bases). Germline-derived CDR1 and CDR2 are MNHEY and SVGEGT. The CDR3 is 11 residues long. Deletions cut 5 bases from V and 4 bases from J, with 6 bases between. The DNA for the CDR3 is TGTGCCAGCAGTCAGCGGTACGAGCAGTACTTC. Translating it yields CASSQRYEQYF.

The gene calls are TRBV12-3 or TRBV12-4 and TRBJ2-1; TRBD1 matches at 8 bases. The length of the CDR3 is 14 residues. The J segment lost 5 bases and the V segment lost 3 bases, leaving 3 bases of the junction unmatched. CDR3 region: CASSLDRVNNEQFF. CDR3 nucleotide sequence: TGTGCCAGCAGTTTGGACAGGGTAAACAATGAGCAGTTCTTC.

This clonotype came up a few times. The chain uses TRBV4-2 and TRBJ2-1, with TRBD2 matching over 9 bases. The CDR3 has 17 amino acids. CDR1 is LGHNA and CDR2 is YNFKEQ in the germline V gene. Trimming cost V 3 bases and J 4 bases; bases outside gene matches: 10. CDR3 amino acids: CASSQEISGSSYNEQFF. The CDR3 DNA sequence: TGTGCCAGCAGCCAGGAGATTAGCGGGAGCTCGTACAATGAGCAGTTCTTC.

This clonotype was detected only a few times. The chain uses TRBV9 and TRBJ2-3, with unresolved D. The CDR3 loop spans 17 amino acids. V lost 3 bases to trimming and J lost 4 bases, with 21 bases between them. Germline V gene data show CDR1 as SGDLS and CDR2 as YYNGEE. CDR3 region: CASSGGTKEPWADTQYF. The DNA for the CDR3 is TGTGCCAGCAGCGGGGGAACAAAGGAGCCGTGGGCAGATACGCAGTATTTT. The whole variable domain, remainder taken from reference TRBV9 and TRBJ2-3, is DSGVTQTPKHLITATGQRVTLRCSPRSGDLSVYWYQQSLDQGLQFLIQYYNGEERAKGNILERFSAQQFPDLHSELNLSSLELGDSALYFCASSGGTKEPWADTQYFGPGTRLTVL.

CDR3 nucleotides: TGTGCCACCAGTGATTTGGCAGGGGACTACGAGCAGTACTTC. It encodes CATSDLAGDYEQYF. The chain couples TRBV24-1 to TRBJ2-7; D is perhaps TRBD1 (6 bases). V shed 0 bases and J shed 3 bases, with 8 bases lying between them. CDR3 length: 14 amino acids. The V gene's germline CDR1 is KGHDR and CDR2 SFDVKD.